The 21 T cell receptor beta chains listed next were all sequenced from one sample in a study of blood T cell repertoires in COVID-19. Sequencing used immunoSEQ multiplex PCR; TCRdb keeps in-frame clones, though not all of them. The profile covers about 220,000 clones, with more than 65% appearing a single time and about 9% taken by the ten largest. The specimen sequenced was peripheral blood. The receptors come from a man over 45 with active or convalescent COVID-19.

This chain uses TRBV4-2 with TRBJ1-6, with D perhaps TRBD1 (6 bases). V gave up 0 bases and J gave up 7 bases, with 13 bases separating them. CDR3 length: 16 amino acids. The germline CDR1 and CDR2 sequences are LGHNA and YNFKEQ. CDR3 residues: CASSQDSGGPNSPLHF. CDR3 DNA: TGTGCCAGCAGCCAAGATTCTGGGGGCCCAAATTCACCCCTCCACTTT.

CDR3 in amino acids: CASSPGGGNTIYF. The CDR3 DNA reads TGTGCCAGCAGCCCCGGGGGGGGAAACACCATATATTTT. The J gene is TRBJ1-3, the V gene TRBV9, with a possible D match to TRBD1 (5 bases). The CDR3 consists of 13 residues. The V end lost 4 bases, the J end lost 4 bases, and 9 bases lay between the germline ends. Germline CDR1 reads SGDLS; CDR2 reads YYNGEE. The variable domain in full, with the rest retrieved from reference TRBV9 and TRBJ1-3, is DSGVTQTPKHLITATGQRVTLRCSPRSGDLSVYWYQQSLDQGLQFLIQYYNGEERAKGNILERFSAQQFPDLHSELNLSSLELGDSALYFCASSPGGGNTIYFGEGSWLTVV.

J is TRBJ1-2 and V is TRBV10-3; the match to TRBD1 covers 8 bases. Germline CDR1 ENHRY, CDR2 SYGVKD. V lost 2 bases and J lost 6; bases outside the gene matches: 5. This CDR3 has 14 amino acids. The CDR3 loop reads CAISEGQGSDGYTF. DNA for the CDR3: TGTGCCATCAGTGAGGGACAGGGTAGTGATGGCTACACCTTC.

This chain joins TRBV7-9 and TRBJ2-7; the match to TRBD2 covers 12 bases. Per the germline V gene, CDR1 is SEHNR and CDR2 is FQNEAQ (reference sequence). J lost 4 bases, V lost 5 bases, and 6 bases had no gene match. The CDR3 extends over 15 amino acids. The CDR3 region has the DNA TGTGCCAGCAGCGACCTAGCGGGAGGGCTGTACGAGCAGTACTTC. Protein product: CASSDLAGGLYEQYF.

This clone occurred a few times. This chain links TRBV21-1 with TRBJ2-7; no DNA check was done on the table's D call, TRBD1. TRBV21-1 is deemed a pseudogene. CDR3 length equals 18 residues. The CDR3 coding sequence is TGTGCCAGCCCCAAAGGGAGGCTAGGACAGGGGGTCTCCTACGAGCAGTACGTC. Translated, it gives CASPKGRLGQGVSYEQYV.

The CDR3 spells CASSLSLGRSYEQYF. The CDR3 nucleotides are TGTGCCAGCAGCTTATCGCTGGGGCGCTCCTACGAGCAGTACTTC. V usage is TRBV7-8 and J usage is TRBJ2-7; the D gene is possibly TRBD1 (5 bases). Looked up from germline, CDR1 is SGHVS and CDR2 is FQNEAQ. CDR3 size: 15 residues. The germline V and J ends were trimmed by 2 bases and 0 bases, with 11 bases remaining between them.

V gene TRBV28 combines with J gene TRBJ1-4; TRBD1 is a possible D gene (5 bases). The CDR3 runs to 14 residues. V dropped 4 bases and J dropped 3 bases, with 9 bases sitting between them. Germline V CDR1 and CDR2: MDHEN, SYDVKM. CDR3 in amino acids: CASSWGLANEKLFF. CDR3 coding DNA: TGTGCCAGCAGTTGGGGACTGGCTAATGAAAAACTGTTTTTT.

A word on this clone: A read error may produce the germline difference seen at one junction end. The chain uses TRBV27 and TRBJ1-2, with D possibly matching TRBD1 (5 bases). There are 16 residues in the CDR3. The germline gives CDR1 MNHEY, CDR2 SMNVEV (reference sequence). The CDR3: CVSSLSYSGGNYGYTF. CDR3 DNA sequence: TGTGTCAGCAGTTTATCATATTCGGGGGGAAACTATGGCTACACCTTC.

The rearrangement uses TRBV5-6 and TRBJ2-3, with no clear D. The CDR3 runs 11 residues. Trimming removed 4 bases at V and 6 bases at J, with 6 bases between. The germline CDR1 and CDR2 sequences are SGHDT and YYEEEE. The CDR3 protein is CASSRRDTQYF. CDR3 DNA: TGTGCCAGCAGCCGGCGGGATACGCAGTATTTT.

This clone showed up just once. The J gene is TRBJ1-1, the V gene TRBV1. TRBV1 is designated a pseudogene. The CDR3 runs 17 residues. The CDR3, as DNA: TGCACCAGCAGCCACCCGTGGCGGCCCCTCATGAACACTGAAGCTTTCTTT. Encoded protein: CTSSHPWRPLMNTEAFF.

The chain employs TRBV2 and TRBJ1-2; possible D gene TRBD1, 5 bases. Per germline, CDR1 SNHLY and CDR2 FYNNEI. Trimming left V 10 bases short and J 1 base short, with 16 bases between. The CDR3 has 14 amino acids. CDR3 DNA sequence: TGTGCCACTTCTCCTGGGGGGTTTAACTATGGCTACACCTTC. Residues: CATSPGGFNYGYTF.

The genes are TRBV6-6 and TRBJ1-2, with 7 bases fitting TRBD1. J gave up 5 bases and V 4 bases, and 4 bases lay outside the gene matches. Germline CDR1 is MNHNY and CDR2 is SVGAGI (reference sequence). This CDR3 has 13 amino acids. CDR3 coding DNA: TGTGCCAGCAGTTCGGGACAGTCTTATGGCTACACCTTC. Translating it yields CASSSGQSYGYTF.

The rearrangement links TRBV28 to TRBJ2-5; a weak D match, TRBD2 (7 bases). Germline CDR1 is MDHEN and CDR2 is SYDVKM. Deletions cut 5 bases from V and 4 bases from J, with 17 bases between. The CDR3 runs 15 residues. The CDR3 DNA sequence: TGTGCCAGCAGTCCCCCCCCAGGGGAGGGAGAGACCCAGTACTTC. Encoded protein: CASSPPPGEGETQYF.

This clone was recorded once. CDR3 loop: CASRSTQANYGYTF. CDR3 nucleotides: TGTGCCAGCAGATCGACACAAGCTAACTATGGCTACACCTTC. This chain joins TRBV2 and TRBJ1-2, with D unresolved. From germline, CDR1 is SNHLY and CDR2 FYNNEI. The CDR3 extends over 14 amino acids. Between the trimmed V and J ends, which lost 6 bases and 0 bases, there was a span of 11 bases.

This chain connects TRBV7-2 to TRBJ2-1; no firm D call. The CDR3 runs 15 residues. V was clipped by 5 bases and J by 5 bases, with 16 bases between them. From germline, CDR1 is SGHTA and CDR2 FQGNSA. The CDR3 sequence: CASSPRDWSNNEQFF. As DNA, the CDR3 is TGTGCCAGCAGCCCAAGAGATTGGTCGAACAATGAGCAGTTCTTC.

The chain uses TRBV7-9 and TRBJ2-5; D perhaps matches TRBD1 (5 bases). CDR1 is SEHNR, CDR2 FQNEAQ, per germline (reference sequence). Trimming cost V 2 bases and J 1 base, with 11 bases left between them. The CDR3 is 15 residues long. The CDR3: CASSLRATGQETQYF. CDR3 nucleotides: TGTGCCAGCAGCTTAAGAGCCACAGGCCAAGAGACCCAGTACTTC.

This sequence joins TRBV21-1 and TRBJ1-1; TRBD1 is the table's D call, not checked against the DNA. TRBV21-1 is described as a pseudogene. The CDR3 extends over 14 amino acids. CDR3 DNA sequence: TGTGCCAGCTCCGTACAGCACATGAACACTGAAGCTTTCTTT. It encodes CASSVQHMNTEAFF.

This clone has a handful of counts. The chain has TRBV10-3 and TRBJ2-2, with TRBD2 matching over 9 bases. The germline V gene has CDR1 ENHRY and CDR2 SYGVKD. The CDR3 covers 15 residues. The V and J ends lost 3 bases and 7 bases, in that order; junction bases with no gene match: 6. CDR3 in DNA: TGTGCCATCAGTGATCCGGGACTAGCTGGCGGGGAGCTGTTTTTT. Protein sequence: CAISDPGLAGGELFF.

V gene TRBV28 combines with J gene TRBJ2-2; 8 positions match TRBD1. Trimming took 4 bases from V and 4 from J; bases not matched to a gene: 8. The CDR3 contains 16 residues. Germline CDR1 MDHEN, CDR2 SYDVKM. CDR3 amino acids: CASSSSGQVPTGELFF. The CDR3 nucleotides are TGTGCCAGCAGTTCCTCGGGACAGGTACCCACCGGGGAGCTGTTTTTT.

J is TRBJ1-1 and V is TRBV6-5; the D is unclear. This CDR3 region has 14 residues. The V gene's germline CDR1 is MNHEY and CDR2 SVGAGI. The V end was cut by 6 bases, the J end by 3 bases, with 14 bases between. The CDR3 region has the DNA TGTGCCAGCAGCCCCTTGAGGGATTACACTGAAGCTTTCTTT. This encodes CASSPLRDYTEAFF.

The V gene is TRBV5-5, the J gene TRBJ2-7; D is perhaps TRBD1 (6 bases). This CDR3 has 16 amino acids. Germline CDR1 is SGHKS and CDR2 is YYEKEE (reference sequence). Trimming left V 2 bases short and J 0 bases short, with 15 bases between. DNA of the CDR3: TGTGCCAGCAGCTTACAGGGAAGCGGCCTCTCCTACGAGCAGTACTTC. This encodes CASSLQGSGLSYEQYF.